A single sample is the source of the 9 T cell receptor beta chains below, sequenced in a study of cytomegalovirus exposure and HLA in healthy donors (dated by TCRdb to about 2017). The library relied on the immunoSEQ multiplex PCR assay. The multiplex PCR relied on a mix of 60 forward primers for TCR Vbeta segments and 13 reverse primers for TCR Jbeta segments. TCRdb stores this immuneACCESS table with in-frame sequences only. Part of the clones is absent; in the studies checked, under half of the shortfall reflects unresolved V genes, and no reason is known for the rest. A total of under 130,000 clones appear in this sample, less than 80% of them only once. The ten largest clones take up over 3.5% of the sample. Sequences were obtained from PBMCs. These receptors all come from a man aged 30 to 39 in good health and CMV-seropositive.

The chain has TRBV19 and TRBJ1-3, with D possibly being TRBD1 (5 bases). Germline assignment: CDR1 LNHDA and CDR2 SQIVND (reference sequence). Between the trimmed V and J ends, which lost 7 bases and 0 bases, there was a span of 16 bases. The CDR3 length is 16 residues. The CDR3: CASKPSGLSSGNTIYF. DNA for the CDR3: TGTGCCAGTAAACCCTCGGGACTAAGCTCTGGAAACACCATATATTTT. Filled out from reference TRBV19 and TRBJ1-3, the complete variable domain reads DGGITQSPKYLFRKEGQNVTLSCEQNLNHDAMYWYRQDPGQGLRLIYYSQIVNDFQKGDIAEGYSVSREKKESFPLTVTSAQKNPTAFYLCASKPSGLSSGNTIYFGEGSWLTVV.

The chain carries TRBV2 and TRBJ2-3; weak D call: TRBD2 (6 bases). CDR3 length: 15 amino acids. The V and J ends lost 3 bases and 0 bases respectively, with 10 bases between them. Germline V gene data show CDR1 as SNHLY and CDR2 as FYNNEI. The CDR3 DNA sequence: TGTGCCAGCAGTGATATAGGGACTAGCACAGATACGCAGTATTTT. It codes for CASSDIGTSTDTQYF.

A word on this clone: Other DNA sequences from this sample encode an identical CDR3 as well. Here the CDR3 reads CASSLGAGGIDTQYF. DNA of the CDR3: TGCGCCAGCAGCTTGGGGGCGGGGGGTATTGATACGCAGTATTTT. The rearrangement links TRBV5-1 to TRBJ2-3; 8 bases map to TRBD2. Per germline, CDR1 SGHRS and CDR2 YFSETQ. The J segment lost 6 bases and the V segment lost 0 bases, leaving 6 bases of the junction unmatched. The CDR3 is 15 amino acids. Full variable domain (remainder filled in from reference TRBV5-1 and TRBJ2-3): KAGVTQTPRYLIKTRGQQVTLSCSPISGHRSVSWYQQTPGQGLQFLFEYFSETQRNKGNFPGRFSGRQFSNSRSEMNVSTLELGDSALYLCASSLGAGGIDTQYFGPGTRLTVL.

This clone was counted only a few times. This chain connects TRBV19 to TRBJ1-2, with no clear D. Germline V CDR1 and CDR2: LNHDA, SQIVND (reference sequence). The CDR3 length is 12 residues. V gave up 1 base and J gave up 8 bases, with 8 bases separating them. The CDR3 region is CASSIGELGYTF. The CDR3 DNA is TGTGCCAGTAGTATAGGTGAACTCGGCTACACCTTC.

The rearrangement uses TRBV7-8 and TRBJ2-3; 13 bases fit TRBD2. V shed 4 bases and J 4 bases; nucleotides not matched to a gene: 5. This CDR3 spans 16 amino acids. In germline, CDR1 is SGHVS, CDR2 FQNEAQ. The CDR3 reads CASSSRTSGGADTQYF. DNA of the CDR3: TGTGCCAGCAGCTCGAGGACTAGCGGGGGTGCAGATACGCAGTATTTT.

The chain has TRBV27 and TRBJ2-3; D gene uncertain. The CDR3 has 14 amino acids. Trimming shortened V by 6 bases and J by 0 bases, and 10 bases separated the two germline ends. CDR1 and CDR2 from the germline V gene are MNHEY and SMNVEV (reference sequence). The CDR3 protein is CASSATRSTDTQYF. The CDR3 coding sequence is TGTGCCAGCAGCGCTACCCGTAGCACAGATACGCAGTATTTT.

The chain uses TRBV7-9 and TRBJ1-6; no definite D call. Trimming pared 0 bases from V and 6 bases from J, leaving 18 bases between. The germline gives CDR1 SEHNR, CDR2 FQNEAQ (reference sequence). The CDR3 spans 18 residues. The CDR3 sequence is CASSLARLAGRGNSPLHF. The CDR3 nucleotides read TGTGCCAGCAGCTTAGCTAGATTGGCGGGCCGGGGTAATTCACCCCTCCACTTT.

The V gene is TRBV2, the J gene TRBJ2-2; 8 bases agree with TRBD2. CDR3 length: 15 amino acids. Germline CDR1 reads SNHLY; CDR2 reads FYNNEI. J gave up 9 bases and V 8 bases, and 14 bases lay outside the gene matches. CDR3 sequence (DNA): TGTGCCAGCGGTTCAGGACTAGCTATGAACTGGGAGCTGTTTTTT. Translating it yields CASGSGLAMNWELFF.

This chain uses TRBV30 with TRBJ2-7, with D possibly TRBD2 on 5 matching bases. The CDR3 is 14 amino acids. Germline V CDR1 and CDR2: GTSNPN, SVGIG (reference sequence). Trimming pared 0 bases from V and 4 bases from J, leaving 13 bases between. The CDR3 loop reads CAWSVLGPNYEQYF. Written as DNA, the CDR3 is TGTGCCTGGAGTGTACTAGGACCCAATTACGAGCAGTACTTC.